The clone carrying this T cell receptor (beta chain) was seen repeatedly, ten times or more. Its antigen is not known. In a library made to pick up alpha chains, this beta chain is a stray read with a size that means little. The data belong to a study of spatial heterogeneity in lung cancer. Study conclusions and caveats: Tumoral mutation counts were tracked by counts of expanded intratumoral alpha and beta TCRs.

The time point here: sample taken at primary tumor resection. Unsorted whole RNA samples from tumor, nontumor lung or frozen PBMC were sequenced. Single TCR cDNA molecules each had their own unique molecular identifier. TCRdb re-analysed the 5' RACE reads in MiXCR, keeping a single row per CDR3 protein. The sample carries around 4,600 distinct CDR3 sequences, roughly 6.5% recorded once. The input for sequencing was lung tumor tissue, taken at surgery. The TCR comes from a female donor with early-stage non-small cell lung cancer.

The CDR3 sequence is CASSLMTGSSGANVLTF. In DNA form, the CDR3 reads TGTGCCAGCAGCTTAATGACAGGGAGCTCTGGGGCCAACGTCCTGACTTTC. This rearrangement joins TRBV7-6 to TRBJ2-6; 7 bases are a match to TRBD1. With 2 bases clipped from V and 0 bases from J, the junction kept 4 bases outside the gene matches. The CDR3 spans 17 residues. CDR1 and CDR2 from the germline V gene are SGHVS and FNYEAQ.